This T cell receptor beta chain was captured in a study of blood T cell repertoires in COVID-19. Background on the study: The United States, Italy and Spain were the sources of the acute and convalescent COVID-19 samples. The cDNA or gDNA used as material had been derived from T cells, B-cell-depleted T cells, or PBMCs.

Original processing notes: Reference gene primer amplification yielded estimated nucleated cell counts. TCRdb keeps only in-frame clones here, not all; method: immunoSEQ multiplex PCR. V, J and clone size reflect that table, while D and trimming were determined from the DNA. In the table there are about 16,000 clones, less than 90% of which are singletons. After removal of 5 bases from V and 1 base from J, the junction contained 5 bases not matched to a gene. Per germline, CDR1 ENHRY and CDR2 SYGVKD. The CDR3 consists of 14 residues. This rearrangement joins TRBV10-3 to TRBJ2-7, with TRBD1 identical over 7 bases. This sequence originates from a man in his 60s with acute or convalescent COVID-19. The sample taken for sequencing was peripheral blood. The CDR3 sequence: CAISSGQVSYEQYF. CDR3 coding DNA: TGTGCCATCAGTTCCGGACAGGTTTCCTACGAGCAGTACTTC.